This T cell receptor (beta chain) was sequenced in a study of T cell responses to AZD1222 COVID-19 vaccine. CDR1 MNHEY and CDR2 SVGEGT come from the germline V gene. The CDR3 has 17 amino acids. J lost 5 bases, V lost 0 bases, and 11 bases had no gene match. The study pooled second doses at about 4 or about 12 weeks. Clones were read by immunoSEQ multiplex PCR, and TCRdb kept only the in-frame ones, dropping some. The table has roughly 13,000 clones, under 85% seen once. The TCR was taken from an adult who received the AZD1222 COVID-19 vaccine. The chain recombines TRBV6-2 or TRBV6-3 with TRBJ2-7, with 9 bases identical to TRBD2. The sequenced sample was peripheral blood, obtained 28 days after the second AZD1222 dose. The chain's CDR3 is CASSYSFSGSGYDEQYF. The DNA of the CDR3 is TGTGCCAGCAGTTACTCGTTTAGCGGGAGCGGATACGACGAGCAGTACTTC.